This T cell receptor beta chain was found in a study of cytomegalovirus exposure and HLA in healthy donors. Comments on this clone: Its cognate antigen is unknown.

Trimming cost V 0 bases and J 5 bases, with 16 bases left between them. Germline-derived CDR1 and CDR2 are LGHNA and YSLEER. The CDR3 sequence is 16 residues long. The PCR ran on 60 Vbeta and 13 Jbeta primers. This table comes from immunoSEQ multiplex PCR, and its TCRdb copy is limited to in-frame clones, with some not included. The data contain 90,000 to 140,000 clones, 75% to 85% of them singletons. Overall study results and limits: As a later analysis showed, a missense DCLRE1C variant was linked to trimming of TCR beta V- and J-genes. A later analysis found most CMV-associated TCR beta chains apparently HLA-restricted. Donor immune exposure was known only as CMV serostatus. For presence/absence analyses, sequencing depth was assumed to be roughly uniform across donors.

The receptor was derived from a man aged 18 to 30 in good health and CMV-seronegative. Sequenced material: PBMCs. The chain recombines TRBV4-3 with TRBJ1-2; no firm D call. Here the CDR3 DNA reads TGCGCCAGCAGCCAAGATAGGATGGAGGGAAGATATGGCTACACCTTC. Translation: CASSQDRMEGRYGYTF.